This T cell receptor beta chain is drawn from a study of T-cell reconstitution after alpha-beta-depleted transplantation in children. Unique molecular identifiers were used to barcode this TCRbeta library. MiXCR was run by TCRdb on the PCR reads, yielding one entry per CDR3 protein. Of approximately 83,000 distinct CDR3 sequences in the sample, roughly 8.8% are singletons; the top ten hold more than 6.5%. The sample holds a few counts of this clonotype. In germline, CDR1 is MNHEY, CDR2 SVGAGI. This CDR3 region has 15 residues. V shed 0 bases and J shed 0 bases, with 6 bases lying between them. Sample: PBMCs from the stem cell graft donor, taken from the stem cell graft. The genes are TRBV6-5 and TRBJ1-5; D remains unclear. The receptor was derived from a human donor who donated a stem cell graft to a child with congenital amegakaryocytic thrombocytopenia. CDR3 sequence reads: CASSYSVGSNQPQHF. The CDR3 DNA sequence: TGTGCCAGCAGTTACTCTGTAGGTAGCAATCAGCCCCAGCATTTT.